The clone carrying this T cell receptor (beta chain) occurred a few times. Its antigen is not known. The germline V and J ends were trimmed by 2 bases and 2 bases, with 10 bases remaining between them. This CDR3 region has 15 residues. CDR1 SEHNR and CDR2 FQNEAQ come from the germline V gene (reference sequence). This specimen comes from a study of T cell repertoires in cytomegalovirus infection. The overall study: CMV epitopes in the study were HLA-C-restricted (recently identified) and HLA-B-restricted (well studied).

TCRdb reanalysed the reads using MiXCR and keeps one entry per CDR3 protein. The table records around 900,000 distinct CDR3 sequences, less than 40% of them present only once. This chain links TRBV7-9 with TRBJ2-1, with a possible D match to TRBD1 (5 bases). This TCR came from a human donor in good health (CMV status not recorded). Some clones in this sample may be carry-over from other donors' samples. The specimen comprised cultured CD8+ T cells from PBMCs, sampled from culture after CMV antigen stimulation. This CDR3 is CASSLPGQTYNEQFF. CDR3 in DNA: TGTGCCAGCAGCTTACCAGGGCAAACCTACAATGAGCAGTTCTTC.